The 30 T cell receptor beta chains in this list originate from one sample, sequenced in a study of T cell responses to AZD1222 COVID-19 vaccine (dated by TCRdb to about 2021). The method behind the library was the immunoSEQ multiplex PCR assay. This is the immuneACCESS table as TCRdb keeps it, with only in-frame sequences that have V and J called. A part of the clones is gone; compared with another copy, unresolved V genes explain less than half, and the rest is unexplained. Recorded for this sample are 100,000 to 150,000 clones; 90% of them occurred a single time. The ten largest clones take up about 7% of the sample. The time point label here, explained by the study, means: baseline before first vaccination. Sequenced material: peripheral blood, taken on day 0 of AZD1222 vaccination. Every receptor here comes from an adult in good health.

The J gene is TRBJ2-2, the V gene TRBV4-3; 10 positions match TRBD2. After removal of 8 bases from V and 7 bases from J, the junction contained 16 bases not matched to a gene. The CDR3 sequence is 17 residues long. Germline loops: CDR1 LGHNA, CDR2 YSLEER. Written as DNA, the CDR3 is TGCGCCAGCTCCCCCCAGGTAGCGGGGGGAGAAGGCGGGGAGCTGTTTTTT. The encoded protein is CASSPQVAGGEGGELFF.

This clone was found a few times. The chain has TRBV29-1 and TRBJ2-7; TRBD1 agrees at 7 bases. J lost 2 bases, V lost 8 bases, and 3 bases had no gene match. The CDR3 has 11 residues. Germline V gene lookup returns CDR1 SQVTM and CDR2 ANQGSEA. CDR3 loop: CSLRGTYEQYF. Here the CDR3 DNA reads TGCAGCCTCAGGGGGACCTACGAGCAGTACTTC.

The chain couples TRBV29-1 to TRBJ1-3; no clear D. The CDR3 has 12 amino acids. V lost 4 bases and J 1 base, leaving 5 bases between the germline ends. Germline V gives CDR1 SQVTM, CDR2 ANQGSEA. CDR3 DNA sequence: TGCAGCGTTGCCTCGTCTGGAAACACCATATATTTT. This gives the protein CSVASSGNTIYF.

The chain combines TRBV2 with TRBJ1-5; D not certain. The CDR3 loop spans 13 amino acids. Trimming removed 5 bases from V and 0 bases from J, with 5 bases in between. Germline V gene data show CDR1 as SNHLY and CDR2 as FYNNEI. CDR3 region: CASSLHSNQPQHF. The CDR3 nucleotides read TGTGCCAGCAGTCTTCATAGCAATCAGCCCCAGCATTTT.

This clone was observed a few times. The genes are TRBV6-1 and TRBJ2-7; perhaps TRBD2 as D (6 bases). The V and J ends lost 2 bases and 2 bases respectively, with 10 bases between them. Germline loops: CDR1 MNHNS, CDR2 SASEGT. The CDR3 is 14 residues long. The CDR3 nucleotides are TGTGCCAGCAGTGAATATGCGGGGACCTACGAGCAGTACTTC. This encodes CASSEYAGTYEQYF.

The rearrangement uses TRBV10-1 and TRBJ1-2; D is uncertain. Germline assignment: CDR1 WNHNN and CDR2 SYGVQD (reference sequence). There are 13 residues in the CDR3. Trimming took 5 bases from V and 2 from J, leaving 9 bases between them. The CDR3 loop reads CASSKGINYGYTF. The CDR3 DNA sequence: TGCGCCAGCAGTAAAGGGATCAACTATGGCTACACCTTC.

This chain joins TRBV28 and TRBJ2-7; the D gene is possibly TRBD2 (6 bases). Germline V lookup: CDR1 MDHEN, CDR2 SYDVKM. The CDR3 has 13 amino acids. The germline V and J ends were trimmed by 6 bases and 3 bases, with 12 bases remaining between them. CDR3: CASRRTGVYEQYF. The CDR3 DNA follows: TGTGCCAGCAGACGGACGGGAGTCTACGAGCAGTACTTC.

The J gene is TRBJ2-3, the V gene TRBV5-4, with 11 positions matching TRBD1. Germline loops: CDR1 SGHNT, CDR2 YYREEE (reference sequence). The trim removed 0 bases at V and 6 bases at J, leaving 3 bases unmatched. The CDR3 covers 15 residues. CDR3 amino acids: CASSLGTGGMDTQYF. The CDR3 bases are TGTGCCAGCAGCTTGGGGACAGGGGGCATGGATACGCAGTATTTT.

The V and J genes are TRBV3-1 (or the pseudogene TRBV3-2) and TRBJ2-1, with D perhaps TRBD2 (6 bases). CDR1 is LGHDT and CDR2 is YNNKEL in the germline V gene (reference sequence). There are 15 residues in the CDR3. V was cut by 5 bases and J by 1 base, with 12 bases left in between. The CDR3 DNA reads as TGTGCCAGCAGCACGACGCGGGGATCCTACAATGAGCAGTTCTTC. Amino acids: CASSTTRGSYNEQFF.

V and J are TRBV5-1 and TRBJ2-5; no firm D call. The CDR3 is made up of 13 amino acids. Germline loops: CDR1 SGHRS, CDR2 YFSETQ. Trimming removed 3 bases from V and 2 bases from J, with 8 bases in between. CDR3 in DNA: TGCGCCAGCAGCTCCGGGCCGCAAGAGACCCAGTACTTC. This encodes CASSSGPQETQYF.

The chain joins TRBV4-2 to TRBJ2-5, with TRBD1 matching over 10 bases. Germline-derived CDR1 and CDR2 are LGHNA and YNFKEQ. The CDR3 is 16 amino acids. V shed 4 bases and J 3 bases; nucleotides not matched to a gene: 8. The DNA of the CDR3 is TGTGCCAGCAGCCCCTTGGGGACAGGGGATGAAGAGACCCAGTACTTC. This encodes CASSPLGTGDEETQYF.

CDR3 sequence: CASSFGGKGSYEQYF. The DNA of the CDR3 is TGTGCCAGCAGCTTTGGGGGAAAAGGGTCCTACGAGCAGTACTTC. This sequence joins TRBV5-4 and TRBJ2-7, with D tentatively TRBD1 or TRBD2 (5 bases each). The CDR3 loop spans 15 amino acids. CDR1 is SGHNT and CDR2 is YYREEE in the germline V gene (reference sequence). Between the trimmed V and J ends, which lost 2 bases and 1 base, there was a span of 13 bases.

J is TRBJ2-7 and V is TRBV6-2 or TRBV6-3; TRBD1 matches at 9 bases. The germline V gene has CDR1 MNHEY and CDR2 SVGEGT. The CDR3 is 14 amino acids. Germline trimming cut 6 bases from V and 6 bases from J; bases unmatched to any gene: 9. CDR3: CASSRMGQGAEQYF. The CDR3 bases are TGTGCCAGCAGCCGCATGGGACAGGGAGCCGAGCAGTACTTC.

The chain is built from TRBV29-1 and TRBJ1-3; D ambiguous. The CDR3 consists of 12 residues. Trimming cost V 4 bases and J 4 bases, with 8 bases left between them. CDR1 and CDR2 (germline): SQVTM, ANQGSEA. The CDR3 protein is CSVVLAGNTIYF. CDR3 sequence (DNA): TGCAGCGTTGTCCTGGCAGGAAACACCATATATTTT.

The chain uses TRBV9 and TRBJ2-3, with TRBD2 matching 8 bases. This CDR3 is built from 15 residues. Unmatched junction bases numbered 5, after V lost 3 bases and J lost 2 bases. Germline CDR1 reads SGDLS; CDR2 reads YYNGEE. CDR3 in amino acids: CASSEVAGYTDTQYF. The CDR3 DNA is TGTGCCAGCAGCGAGGTAGCGGGGTACACAGATACGCAGTATTTT.

The CDR3 bases are TGCGCCAGCAGCTTCACCGGGACAGAAAACTATGGCTACACCTTC. This encodes CASSFTGTENYGYTF. The rearrangement links TRBV5-1 to TRBJ1-2; 7 positions agree with TRBD1. Germline V gene sequence: CDR1 SGHRS, CDR2 YFSETQ. V lost 2 bases to trimming and J lost 2 bases; unmatched junction nucleotides: 6. This CDR3 is built from 15 residues. Supplemented by reference TRBV5-1 and TRBJ1-2, the full variable domain reads KAGVTQTPRYLIKTRGQQVTLSCSPISGHRSVSWYQQTPGQGLQFLFEYFSETQRNKGNFPGRFSGRQFSNSRSEMNVSTLELGDSALYLCASSFTGTENYGYTFGSGTRLTVV.

The chain has TRBV16 and TRBJ1-5, with 7 bases lining up with TRBD1. The germline gives CDR1 KGHSY, CDR2 FQNENV. The ends lost 4 bases at V and 5 bases at J; junction bases unmatched: 20. The CDR3 contains 19 residues. CDR3 coding DNA: TGTGCCAGCAGCCCATCTCGGGGAAGGACAGGCTTGTCGGATCAGCCCCAGCATTTT. Translation gives CASSPSRGRTGLSDQPQHF.

The chain recombines TRBV7-9 with TRBJ2-7; a weak D match, TRBD2 (6 bases). Germline-derived CDR1 and CDR2 are SEHNR and FQNEAQ (reference sequence). The CDR3 loop spans 15 amino acids. The V end lost 4 bases, the J end lost 0 bases, and 13 bases lay between the germline ends. CDR3 amino acids: CASSSSGLSSYEQYF. As DNA, the CDR3 is TGTGCCAGCAGCTCCTCGGGACTGAGCTCCTACGAGCAGTACTTC.

In its sample, this clone was seen once. The chain uses TRBV6-5 and TRBJ2-3; a possible D gene is TRBD2 (5 bases). Germline V gives CDR1 MNHEY, CDR2 SVGAGI. The CDR3 covers 11 residues. This CDR3 reads CAAAPTDTQYF. CDR3 coding DNA: TGTGCAGCGGCCCCCACAGATACGCAGTATTTT.

The V gene is TRBV28, the J gene TRBJ2-7; unclear D gene. V was clipped by 6 bases and J by 0 bases, with 12 bases between them. The CDR3 runs 14 residues. CDR1 is MDHEN and CDR2 is SYDVKM in the germline V gene. The CDR3 nucleotides read TGTGCCAGCAGCTTAGACGGAAACTCCTACGAGCAGTACTTC. Its translation is CASSLDGNSYEQYF.

This clone is a singleton in its sample. This chain uses TRBV4-1 with TRBJ1-4; the D is unclear. CDR1 and CDR2 (germline): MGHRA, YSYEKL. V lost 0 bases and J 7 bases, leaving 12 bases between the germline ends. CDR3 length: 15 amino acids. CDR3 coding DNA: TGCGCCAGCAGCCAAGACCCGGGGAACGGTGAAAAACTGTTTTTT. This codes for CASSQDPGNGEKLFF.

This chain connects TRBV28 to TRBJ2-1; 8 nucleotides match TRBD1. V shed 5 bases, J shed 7 bases, and the junction held 7 bases outside the gene matches. The CDR3 consists of 14 residues. CDR1 and CDR2 from the germline V gene are MDHEN and SYDVKM. This CDR3 reads CASSDIRGRNEQFF. The CDR3 coding sequence is TGTGCCAGCAGTGATATCAGGGGGCGGAATGAGCAGTTCTTC.

This chain connects TRBV19 to TRBJ2-7; D remains unclear. The V and J ends lost 3 bases and 4 bases respectively, with 10 bases between them. Germline loops: CDR1 LNHDA, CDR2 SQIVND (reference sequence). This CDR3 comprises 13 residues. The CDR3 sequence: CASSIQGVYEQYF. For the CDR3, the DNA is TGTGCCAGTAGTATTCAAGGAGTGTACGAGCAGTACTTC.

The gene calls are TRBV5-4 and TRBJ2-7, with 9 positions matching TRBD2. Losses at the gene ends were 4 bases for V and 0 bases for J; bases not matched to a gene: 8. The length of the CDR3 is 16 residues. CDR1 is SGHNT, CDR2 YYREEE, per germline (reference sequence). CDR3 sequence reads: CASSPTLLAGSYEQYF. The CDR3 DNA sequence: TGTGCCAGCAGCCCGACCCTACTAGCGGGCTCCTACGAGCAGTACTTC.

J is TRBJ2-6 and V is TRBV28; a possible D gene is TRBD2 (5 bases). The CDR3 contains 17 residues. The V end was cut by 7 bases, the J end by 0 bases, with 16 bases between. Germline CDR1 is MDHEN and CDR2 is SYDVKM. The DNA of the CDR3 is TGTGCCAGCAATCTCGCGGGCCCGTACTCTGGGGCCAACGTCCTGACTTTC. Protein sequence: CASNLAGPYSGANVLTF.

The chain is built from TRBV4-3 and TRBJ2-1; D remains unclear. The CDR3 extends over 15 amino acids. V shed 0 bases and J shed 1 base, with 7 bases lying between them. Germline lookup yields CDR1 LGHNA and CDR2 YSLEER. This CDR3 is CASSQDPMSYNEQFF. CDR3 nucleotide sequence: TGCGCCAGCAGCCAAGACCCCATGTCCTACAATGAGCAGTTCTTC.

This clone was seen a few times. The chain recombines TRBV6-5 with TRBJ1-5; 8 bases agree with TRBD1. V gave up 7 bases and J gave up 4 bases; unmatched junction bases: 6. Germline V gene data show CDR1 as MNHEY and CDR2 as SVGAGI. The CDR3 contains 14 residues. As DNA, the CDR3 is TGTGCCAGCAACCGGGGACAGGAAAATCAGCCCCAGCATTTT. This codes for CASNRGQENQPQHF.

The J gene is TRBJ2-5, the V gene TRBV7-9; possible D gene TRBD1, 6 bases. Germline loops: CDR1 SEHNR, CDR2 FQNEAQ (reference sequence). V was trimmed by 1 base and J by 9 bases, leaving 12 bases between them. The CDR3 is 13 amino acids. The CDR3: CASSLGSGESQYF. DNA of the CDR3: TGTGCCAGCAGCTTAGGGTCAGGGGAATCCCAGTACTTC.

The chain couples TRBV27 to TRBJ2-1; no definite D call. The germline gives CDR1 MNHEY, CDR2 SMNVEV (reference sequence). Trimming removed 7 bases at V and 1 base at J, with 2 bases between. This CDR3 region has 11 residues. Here the CDR3 reads CASKSYNEQFF. As DNA, the CDR3 is TGTGCCAGCAAATCCTACAATGAGCAGTTCTTC.

The chain couples TRBV2 to TRBJ2-2; D is tentatively TRBD1 or TRBD2 (5 bases each). Trimming left V 5 bases short and J 6 bases short, with 13 bases between. The CDR3 extends over 14 amino acids. Per germline, CDR1 SNHLY and CDR2 FYNNEI. The CDR3: CASSRTGPAGELFF. The DNA of the CDR3 is TGTGCCAGCAGTAGAACGGGGCCGGCCGGGGAGCTGTTTTTT. The full variable domain, its missing parts supplied by reference TRBV2 and TRBJ2-2, is EPEVTQTPSHQVTQMGQEVILRCVPISNHLYFYWYRQILGQKVEFLVSFYNNEISEKSEIFDDQFSVERPDGSNFTLKIRSTKLEDSAMYFCASSRTGPAGELFFGEGSRLTVL.